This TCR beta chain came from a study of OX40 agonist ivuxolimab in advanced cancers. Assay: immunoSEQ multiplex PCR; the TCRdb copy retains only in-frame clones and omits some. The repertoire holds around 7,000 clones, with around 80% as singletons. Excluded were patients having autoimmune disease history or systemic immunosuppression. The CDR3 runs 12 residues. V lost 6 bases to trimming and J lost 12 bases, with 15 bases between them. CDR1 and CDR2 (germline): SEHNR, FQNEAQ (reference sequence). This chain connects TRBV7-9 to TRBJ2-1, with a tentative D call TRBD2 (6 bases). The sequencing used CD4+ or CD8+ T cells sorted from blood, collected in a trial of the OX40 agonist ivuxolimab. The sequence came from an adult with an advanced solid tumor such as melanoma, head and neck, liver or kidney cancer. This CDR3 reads CASSSMWGVQFF. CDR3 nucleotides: TGTGCCAGCAGTTCAATGTGGGGGGTGCAGTTCTTC.